This T cell receptor (beta chain) originates from a study of blood T cells in healthy people across ages. Study results and limitations: What prevented conclusive comparison of naive and antigen-experienced cells was that PBMCs were unsorted.

Comment on this clonotype: Its antigen is unknown.

A second PCR, run for roughly 6 to 11 cycles, used a sample-barcoded 5' primer plus a J-beta primer mix. Using its own MiXCR run on the 5' RACE reads, TCRdb lists one record per CDR3 protein. The sample includes over 1,300,000 distinct CDR3 sequences, almost 60% of them seen just once. The length of the CDR3 is 14 residues. V lost 7 bases and J lost 5, with 14 bases in between. CDR1 SNHLY and CDR2 FYNNEI come from the germline V gene. The receptor was derived from a man aged 18 to 30 in good health. The chain recombines TRBV2 with TRBJ1-4; possibly TRBD1 for D (6 bases). The material sequenced was blood. CDR3 protein: CASKVQGRNEKLFF. CDR3 bases: TGTGCCAGCAAAGTACAGGGCCGAAATGAAAAACTGTTTTTT.